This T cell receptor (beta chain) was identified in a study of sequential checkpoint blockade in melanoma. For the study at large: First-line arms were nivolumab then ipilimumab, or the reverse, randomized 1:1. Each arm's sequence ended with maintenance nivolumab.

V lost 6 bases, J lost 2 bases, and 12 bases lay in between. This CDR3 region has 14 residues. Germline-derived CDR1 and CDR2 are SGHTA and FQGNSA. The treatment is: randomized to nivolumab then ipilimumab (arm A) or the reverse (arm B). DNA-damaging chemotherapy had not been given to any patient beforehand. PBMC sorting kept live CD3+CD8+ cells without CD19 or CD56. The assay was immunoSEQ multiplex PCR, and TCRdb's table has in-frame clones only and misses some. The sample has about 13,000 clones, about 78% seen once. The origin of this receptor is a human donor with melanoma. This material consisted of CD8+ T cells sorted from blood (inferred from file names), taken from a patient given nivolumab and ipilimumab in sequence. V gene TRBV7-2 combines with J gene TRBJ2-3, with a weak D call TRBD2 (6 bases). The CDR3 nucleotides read TGTGCCAGCAGTTATCTAGCGCCCACAGATACGCAGTATTTT. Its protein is CASSYLAPTDTQYF.